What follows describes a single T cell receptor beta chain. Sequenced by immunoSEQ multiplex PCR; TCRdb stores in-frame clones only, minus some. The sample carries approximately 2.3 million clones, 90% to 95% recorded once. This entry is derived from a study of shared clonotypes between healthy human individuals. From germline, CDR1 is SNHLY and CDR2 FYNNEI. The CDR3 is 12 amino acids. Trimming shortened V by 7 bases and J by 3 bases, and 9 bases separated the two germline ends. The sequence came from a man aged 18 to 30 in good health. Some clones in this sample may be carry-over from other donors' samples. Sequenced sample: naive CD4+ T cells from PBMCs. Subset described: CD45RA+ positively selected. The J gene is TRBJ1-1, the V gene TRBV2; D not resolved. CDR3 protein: CASTTEYTEAFF. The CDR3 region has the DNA TGTGCCAGCACTACGGAATACACTGAAGCTTTCTTT.